The clone carrying this T cell receptor beta chain was detected ten times or more. V lost 1 base, J lost 2 bases, and 5 bases lay in between. Germline assignment: CDR1 SGHTA and CDR2 FQGTGA. This CDR3 is built from 13 residues. The data were obtained in a study of T cells in Graves' hyperthyroidism and ophthalmopathy. The source of the PBMCs was 10 ml of fresh peripheral blood. Template material for amplifying TCR beta CDR3 regions consisted of RNA transcripts. Initially, a first-round RT-PCR of the TCR CDR3 employed the HTBI primer set. TCRdb re-called the multiplex PCR reads through MiXCR, storing one row per CDR3 protein. Of about 270,000 distinct CDR3 sequences listed, about 20% were seen once; the top ten hold about 60%.

This rearrangement joins TRBV7-3 to TRBJ2-5; D gene ambiguous. Sequenced material: blood. The clonotype originates from a man aged 25 to 40 with Graves' ophthalmopathy. Written as DNA, the CDR3 is TGTGCCAGCAGCTTAAATCCGCAAGAGACCCAGTACTTC. Amino acids: CASSLNPQETQYF.